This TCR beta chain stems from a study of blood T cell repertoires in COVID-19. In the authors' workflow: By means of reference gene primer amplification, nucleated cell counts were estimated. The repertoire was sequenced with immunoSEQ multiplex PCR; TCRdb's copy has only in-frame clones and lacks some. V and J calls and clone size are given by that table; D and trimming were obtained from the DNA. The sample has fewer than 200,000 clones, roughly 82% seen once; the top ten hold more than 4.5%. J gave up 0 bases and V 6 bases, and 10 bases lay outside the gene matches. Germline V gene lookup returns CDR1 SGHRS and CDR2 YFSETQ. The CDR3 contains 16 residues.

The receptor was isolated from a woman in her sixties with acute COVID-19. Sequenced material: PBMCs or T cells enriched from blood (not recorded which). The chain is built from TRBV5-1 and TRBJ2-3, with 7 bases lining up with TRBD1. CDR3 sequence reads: CASTPMGDRSTDTQYF. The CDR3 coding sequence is TGCGCCAGCACCCCCATGGGGGACAGAAGCACAGATACGCAGTATTTT.